This is a list of T cell receptor beta chains from one sample in a study of CD8+ T cells in alopecia areata. The repertoire was sequenced with immunoSEQ multiplex PCR; TCRdb's copy has only in-frame clones and lacks some. The table lists hundreds of thousands of clones, around 66% of them singletons, with about 1.2% in the top ten. This specimen was CD4+ T cells sorted from blood, taken at approximately week 44, from a patient treated with tofacitinib. The receptor source for this set is a human donor with alopecia areata. Both conserved end residues are part of each CDR3. The order of the fields is D gene, V gene, clone size, J gene, CDR3 protein, CDR3 DNA. The D gene is left open where the match is weak. A clone size is listed for some rows: how often the clone was seen (once, few, many), or a class if it is expanded.

D: .
V: TRBV28
size: .
J: TRBJ1-1
CDR3: CASREQGEDTEAFF
DNA: TGTGCCAGCAGGGAACAAGGGGAGGACACTGAAGCTTTCTTT

D: .
V: TRBV7-2
size: .
J: TRBJ2-3
CDR3: CASSLSGGTDTQYF
DNA: TGTGCCAGCAGCTTAAGTGGGGGCACAGATACGCAGTATTTT

D: .
V: TRBV23-1
size: few
J: TRBJ2-1
CDR3: CASSPRDKHNEQFF
DNA: TGCGCCAGCAGTCCTCGCGACAAACACAATGAGCAGTTCTTC

D: TRBD1
V: TRBV4-3
size: .
J: TRBJ2-5
CDR3: CASSQEWTGGGRTQYF
DNA: TGCGCCAGCAGCCAAGAATGGACAGGGGGGGGACGGACCCAGTACTTC

D: .
V: TRBV29-1
size: .
J: TRBJ1-1
CDR3: CSVDGSPTEAFF
DNA: TGCAGCGTTGACGGCAGCCCCACTGAAGCTTTCTTT

D: TRBD1
V: TRBV29-1
size: .
J: TRBJ2-1
CDR3: CSVGLSGQGKFNEQFF
DNA: TGCAGCGTTGGCCTGTCGGGACAGGGGAAATTCAATGAGCAGTTCTTC

D: .
V: TRBV2
size: .
J: TRBJ2-5
CDR3: CASRGYRAGGETQYF
DNA: TGTGCCAGCAGAGGGTATAGAGCAGGAGGGGAGACCCAGTACTTC

D: .
V: TRBV9
size: .
J: TRBJ2-7
CDR3: CASSVGYRGTEQYF
DNA: TGTGCCAGCAGCGTGGGGTATCGGGGGACGGAGCAGTACTTC

D: .
V: TRBV11-1
size: few
J: TRBJ2-7
CDR3: CASASETYEQYF
DNA: TGTGCCAGCGCGTCTGAAACCTACGAGCAGTACTTC

D: TRBD1
V: TRBV5-1
size: few
J: TRBJ1-2
CDR3: CASSGGQGEIRYGYTF
DNA: TGCGCCAGCAGCGGGGGACAGGGAGAAATACGGTATGGCTACACCTTC

D: .
V: TRBV4-3
size: .
J: TRBJ2-7
CDR3: CASSPDGSYEQYF
DNA: TGCGCCAGCAGCCCGGACGGTTCCTACGAGCAGTACTTC

D: .
V: TRBV4-3
size: .
J: TRBJ1-1
CDR3: CASSQDPSLAEAFF
DNA: TGCGCCAGCAGCCAAGATCCCTCTTTGGCTGAAGCTTTCTTT

D: .
V: TRBV30
size: .
J: TRBJ2-3
CDR3: CAWSARTGRVADTQYF
DNA: TGTGCCTGGAGTGCACGGACAGGGAGGGTCGCAGATACGCAGTATTTT

D: .
V: TRBV6-5
size: few
J: TRBJ2-2
CDR3: CASSPQQAVIGELFF
DNA: TGTGCCAGCAGTCCCCAACAAGCAGTAATCGGGGAGCTGTTTTTT

D: TRBD1
V: TRBV5-6
size: .
J: TRBJ1-5
CDR3: CASSNGTVSNQPQHF
DNA: TGTGCCAGCAGCAATGGGACAGTGAGCAATCAGCCCCAGCATTTT

D: .
V: TRBV7-2
size: few
J: TRBJ1-6
CDR3: CASSYPLGSSNSPLHF
DNA: TGTGCCAGCAGCTACCCCCTCGGTTCCTCTAATTCACCCCTCCACTTT

D: .
V: TRBV29-1
size: .
J: TRBJ2-2
CDR3: CSAEEGVRTGELFF
DNA: TGCAGCGCCGAGGAGGGGGTGCGCACCGGGGAGCTGTTTTTT

D: .
V: TRBV29-1
size: .
J: TRBJ2-3
CDR3: CSVGGLVTSTDTQYF
DNA: TGCAGCGTTGGGGGTCTAGTTACTAGCACAGATACGCAGTATTTT

D: .
V: TRBV6-5
size: .
J: TRBJ2-7
CDR3: CASSYDSSYEQYF
DNA: TGTGCCAGCAGTTATGACAGCTCCTACGAGCAGTACTTC

D: .
V: TRBV30
size: .
J: TRBJ1-5
CDR3: CAWSDAGRGDQPQHF
DNA: TGTGCCTGGAGTGATGCAGGGAGAGGTGATCAGCCCCAGCATTTT

D: .
V: TRBV25-1
size: .
J: TRBJ2-7
CDR3: CASKQSYEQYF
DNA: TGTGCCAGCAAACAGTCCTACGAGCAGTACTTC

D: .
V: TRBV6-5
size: .
J: TRBJ2-5
CDR3: CASSMTRGKETQYF
DNA: TGTGCCAGCAGCATGACTAGGGGTAAAGAGACCCAGTACTTC

D: .
V: TRBV7-9
size: few
J: TRBJ1-1
CDR3: CASSLGQVNTEAFF
DNA: TGTGCCAGCAGCTTAGGACAGGTTAACACTGAAGCTTTCTTT

D: TRBD1
V: TRBV4-3
size: .
J: TRBJ2-5
CDR3: CASSQVWDSSQETQYF
DNA: TGCGCCAGCAGCCAAGTTTGGGACAGTTCACAAGAGACCCAGTACTTC

D: .
V: TRBV2
size: .
J: TRBJ1-2
CDR3: CASSEVVGGYTF
DNA: TGTGCCAGCAGTGAAGTGGTGGGGGGCTACACCTTC

D: .
V: TRBV2
size: .
J: TRBJ2-2
CDR3: CASKVENTGELFF
DNA: TGTGCCAGCAAGGTGGAGAACACCGGGGAGCTGTTTTTT

D: .
V: TRBV5-4
size: few
J: TRBJ2-3
CDR3: CASRPRPNTDTQYF
DNA: TGTGCCAGCAGACCGAGACCCAACACAGATACGCAGTATTTT

D: .
V: TRBV4-2
size: few
J: TRBJ1-2
CDR3: CASSQDGRDNYGYTF
DNA: TGTGCCAGCAGCCAAGATGGCAGGGATAACTATGGCTACACCTTC

D: .
V: TRBV14
size: .
J: TRBJ2-1
CDR3: CASSSYNEQFF
DNA: TGTGCCAGCAGCTCCTACAATGAGCAGTTCTTC

D: TRBD1
V: TRBV11-2
size: .
J: TRBJ1-5
CDR3: CASSPNKDRGYRNQPQHF
DNA: TGTGCCAGCAGCCCGAATAAAGACAGGGGATATCGCAATCAGCCCCAGCATTTT

D: TRBD1
V: TRBV25-1
size: .
J: TRBJ1-1
CDR3: CASSVTTGGTEAFF
DNA: TGTGCCAGCAGTGTAACTACAGGGGGGACTGAAGCTTTCTTT

D: TRBD1
V: TRBV29-1
size: .
J: TRBJ1-2
CDR3: CSVGTGGGDGYTF
DNA: TGCAGCGTTGGGACAGGCGGCGGAGATGGCTACACCTTC

D: .
V: TRBV6-6
size: .
J: TRBJ2-5
CDR3: CASTKGGTETQYF
DNA: TGTGCCAGCACAAAGGGGGGAACGGAGACCCAGTACTTC

D: .
V: TRBV7-2
size: .
J: TRBJ2-7
CDR3: CASSRTQISYEQYF
DNA: TGTGCCAGCAGCCGGACACAGATTTCCTACGAGCAGTACTTC

D: .
V: TRBV11-2
size: .
J: TRBJ2-3
CDR3: CASSLGAYSSTDTQYF
DNA: TGTGCCAGCAGCCTAGGCGCATATTCTAGCACAGATACGCAGTATTTT

D: TRBD1
V: TRBV4-3
size: .
J: TRBJ2-1
CDR3: CASSPWDSNEQFF
DNA: TGCGCCAGCAGCCCGTGGGACAGCAATGAGCAGTTCTTC

D: .
V: TRBV15
size: .
J: TRBJ1-5
CDR3: CATSRAGGNQPQHF
DNA: TGTGCCACCAGCAGAGCAGGGGGCAATCAGCCCCAGCATTTT

D: .
V: TRBV10-2
size: .
J: TRBJ1-2
CDR3: CASTGQGLYGYTF
DNA: TGCGCCAGCACGGGGCAGGGGTTGTATGGCTACACCTTC

D: .
V: TRBV2
size: few
J: TRBJ1-2
CDR3: CASNERGGTSGYTF
DNA: TGTGCCAGCAACGAGCGGGGGGGGACGAGCGGCTACACCTTC

D: .
V: TRBV29-1
size: few
J: TRBJ2-7
CDR3: CSVGASSYEQYF
DNA: TGCAGCGTTGGCGCAAGCTCCTACGAGCAGTACTTC

D: .
V: TRBV5-5
size: .
J: TRBJ1-2
CDR3: CASSSTGFYGYTF
DNA: TGTGCCAGCAGCTCAACAGGGTTCTATGGCTACACCTTC

D: .
V: TRBV7-9
size: .
J: TRBJ2-3
CDR3: CASSLGDTRSTDTQYF
DNA: TGTGCCAGCAGCTTAGGGGACACCAGGAGCACAGATACGCAGTATTTT

D: .
V: TRBV5-1
size: few
J: TRBJ2-1
CDR3: CASSQQGDNEQFF
DNA: TGCGCCAGCAGCCAACAGGGCGACAATGAGCAGTTCTTC

D: .
V: TRBV5-1
size: .
J: TRBJ2-1
CDR3: CASSLGQNNNEQFF
DNA: TGCGCCAGCAGCCTCGGACAGAACAACAATGAGCAGTTCTTC

D: .
V: TRBV25-1
size: once
J: TRBJ2-2
CDR3: CASSASVAPTGELFF
DNA: TGTGCCAGCAGTGCGAGCGTTGCCCCCACCGGGGAGCTGTTTTTT

D: TRBD2
V: TRBV30
size: few
J: TRBJ2-1
CDR3: CAWGLASYNEQFF
DNA: TGTGCCTGGGGACTAGCATCCTACAATGAGCAGTTCTTC

D: TRBD2
V: TRBV10-1
size: .
J: TRBJ2-2
CDR3: CASGTSGNTGELFF
DNA: TGCGCCAGCGGGACTAGCGGCAACACCGGGGAGCTGTTTTTT

D: TRBD2
V: TRBV13
size: once
J: TRBJ2-3
CDR3: CASSVAGTSTDTQYF
DNA: TGTGCCAGCAGCGTAGCGGGGACTAGCACAGATACGCAGTATTTT